This T cell receptor (beta chain) was identified during a study of blood T cells in healthy people across ages. A sample-barcoded 5' primer and a J-beta primer mix were used in a second PCR of about 6 to 12 cycles. A template-switch adaptor that had 12 random nucleotides put a tag on each cDNA molecule. One entry per CDR3 protein, called by TCRdb with MiXCR from the 5' RACE reads. The sample yields hundreds of thousands of distinct CDR3 sequences, around 50% seen once. This clonotype was observed many times. Antigen unknown. The germline gives CDR1 SGHRS, CDR2 YFSETQ. The V and J ends lost 1 base and 2 bases, in that order; junction bases with no gene match: 1. The CDR3 length is 15 residues. General study findings and limits: Naive T cell percentage showed a strong correlation with the diversity of TCR beta.

Every sample had a minimum of 6.5 million PBMCs isolated. This clonotype originated in a woman older than 75 in good health. Sequencing used blood. The V and J genes are TRBV5-1 and TRBJ2-1; 9 bases match TRBD2. The CDR3 protein is CASSLTSGPYNEQFF. DNA for the CDR3: TGCGCCAGCAGCTTGACTAGCGGGCCCTACAATGAGCAGTTCTTC.